These T cell receptor beta chains were read from a single sample in a study of siplizumab effects on memory and regulatory T cells. The assay was immunoSEQ multiplex PCR, and TCRdb's table has in-frame clones only and misses some. The top ten hold 0.62% of the sample, which has 98,000 or so clones, about 94% seen once. Source material: Tregs sorted from blood. The source of these receptors is a human donor in good health. CDR3s include the opening cysteine and the closing phenylalanine or tryptophan. Each record gives: V gene, D gene, J gene, CDR3 protein. D genes are given only for firm matches.

V: TRBV18
D: NA
J: TRBJ2-7
CDR3: CASSPQIAYEQYF

V: TRBV11-1
D: NA
J: TRBJ2-7
CDR3: CASSTRGPAEQYF

V: TRBV7-7
D: NA
J: TRBJ2-1
CDR3: CASSHGTPTDEQFF

V: TRBV4-1
D: NA
J: TRBJ1-5
CDR3: CASSQGIYSNQPQHF

V: TRBV30
D: NA
J: TRBJ2-7
CDR3: CALSRGGYEQYF

V: TRBV9
D: NA
J: TRBJ2-3
CDR3: CASSVGVATITDTQYF

V: TRBV19
D: NA
J: TRBJ2-6
CDR3: CASSFGGPGANVLTF

V: TRBV9
D: NA
J: TRBJ1-1
CDR3: CASSVGPGDLAFF

V: TRBV2
D: TRBD1
J: TRBJ1-5
CDR3: CASSAGGPQPQHF

V: TRBV9
D: NA
J: TRBJ2-5
CDR3: CASSDPQGGETQYF

V: TRBV5-1
D: NA
J: TRBJ1-1
CDR3: CASPDLLEAFF

V: TRBV2
D: NA
J: TRBJ1-1
CDR3: CARSIQGFGEAFF

V: TRBV11-2
D: NA
J: TRBJ2-5
CDR3: CASSLGRGVGETQYF

V: TRBV5-1
D: NA
J: TRBJ2-7
CDR3: CASSQGTSSPYEQYF

V: TRBV7-2
D: NA
J: TRBJ2-1
CDR3: CASSLELAHNEQFF

V: TRBV6-5
D: NA
J: TRBJ2-7
CDR3: CASIVPLAPTF

V: TRBV18
D: NA
J: TRBJ1-2
CDR3: CASSPPSGLANYGYTF

V: TRBV6-1
D: NA
J: TRBJ1-2
CDR3: CASSVRLNYGYTF

V: TRBV11-3
D: NA
J: TRBJ2-7
CDR3: CASSLDRQYEQYF

V: TRBV6-1
D: NA
J: TRBJ2-1
CDR3: CASKRVKGSEQFF

V: TRBV18
D: NA
J: TRBJ1-1
CDR3: CASSPRVRGGRSRNTEAFF

V: TRBV18
D: NA
J: TRBJ1-2
CDR3: CASSPGAGALYGYTF

V: TRBV6-1
D: TRBD1
J: TRBJ2-7
CDR3: CASSFRDREYEQYF

V: TRBV6-4
D: NA
J: TRBJ1-1
CDR3: CASRTGSKAFF

V: TRBV13
D: NA
J: TRBJ1-2
CDR3: CASSSSFSRPYGYTF

V: TRBV7-2
D: TRBD2
J: TRBJ2-3
CDR3: CASSLGVSGRAGNIDTQYF

V: TRBV30
D: NA
J: TRBJ2-1
CDR3: CAWKGGHQYGQFF

V: TRBV6-4
D: TRBD2
J: TRBJ2-2
CDR3: CASSGLAGGELFF

V: TRBV5-6
D: NA
J: TRBJ1-1
CDR3: CASSLVGVNTEAFF

V: TRBV4-1
D: NA
J: TRBJ2-7
CDR3: CASSQDWGRAGSYYEQYF

V: TRBV6-5
D: NA
J: TRBJ1-1
CDR3: CASSYSGQANTEAFF

V: TRBV6-5
D: TRBD1
J: TRBJ2-3
CDR3: CASSTRKGQDDTQYF

V: TRBV29-1
D: NA
J: TRBJ2-3
CDR3: CSGGGRTDTQYF

V: TRBV7-6
D: TRBD1
J: TRBJ2-7
CDR3: CASSARTGHEQYF

V: TRBV18
D: NA
J: TRBJ1-1
CDR3: CASSPTVGGKTEAFF

V: TRBV6-6
D: NA
J: TRBJ1-1
CDR3: CASSYSRGRTEAFF

V: TRBV15
D: NA
J: TRBJ1-5
CDR3: CATSRAAGSQHF

V: TRBV25-1
D: NA
J: TRBJ2-7
CDR3: CASTQDGSYEQYF

V: TRBV2
D: NA
J: TRBJ1-1
CDR3: CASGWASSNTEAFF

V: TRBV25-1
D: TRBD2
J: TRBJ2-5
CDR3: CASRAGGTQYF

V: TRBV2
D: TRBD2
J: TRBJ2-7
CDR3: CASQLARYEQYF

V: TRBV6-6
D: NA
J: TRBJ1-5
CDR3: CASSYIGGGQPQHF

V: TRBV29-1
D: TRBD1
J: TRBJ2-7
CDR3: CSVGAGTGGYEQYF

V: TRBV6-1
D: TRBD1
J: TRBJ1-2
CDR3: CASSGTGALYGYTF

V: TRBV6-6
D: NA
J: TRBJ1-6
CDR3: CASSYRDYNSPLHF

V: TRBV2
D: NA
J: TRBJ1-5
CDR3: CASAPRRGSQPQHF

V: TRBV6-5
D: TRBD1
J: TRBJ1-2
CDR3: CASSPQGMNYGYTF

V: TRBV30
D: TRBD1
J: TRBJ1-1
CDR3: CAWDRAQDTEAFF

V: TRBV6-5
D: NA
J: TRBJ1-4
CDR3: CASSITLSNEKLFF

V: TRBV5-1
D: NA
J: TRBJ2-5
CDR3: CASSLSQETQYF